This T cell receptor (beta chain) is from a study of Ad26.COV2.S vaccination and SARS-CoV-2 variants. Study overall: Intramuscular Ad26.COV2.S doses were given once or twice, 56 days apart.

Sequenced by immunoSEQ multiplex PCR; TCRdb stores in-frame clones only, minus some. The table lists some 640,000 clones, around 90% of them singletons, with roughly 1.5% in the top ten. The ends lost 5 bases at V and 2 bases at J; junction bases unmatched: 5. This CDR3 comprises 14 residues. Germline V gene sequence: CDR1 LGHDT, CDR2 YNNKEL (reference sequence). General study points: People who got the vaccine or the placebo had similar non-spike TCR breadth. Total responses of T cells may have been underestimated by the analyses of TCR breadth and depth.

On this clone: No antigen is known for it.

Treatment meaning: about 20 received Ad26.COV2.S at low or high dose, single or two shots; five or six received placebo; per-sample allocation not given. Sample collection was performed on day 63 after the first vaccine or placebo injection. It was Wuhan-strain SARS-CoV-2 spike that the Ad26 vaccine vector expressed. The chain links TRBV3-1 (or the pseudogene TRBV3-2) to TRBJ1-1; 7 bases are a match to TRBD1. This TCR was sampled from a person between 18 and 59 years old who received the Ad26.COV2.S COVID-19 vaccine or a placebo. The sample in question was peripheral blood, obtained in a trial of Ad26.COV2.S vaccine versus placebo. This chain's CDR3 is CASSGRDRNTEAFF. In nucleotides, the CDR3 is TGTGCCAGCAGCGGCCGGGACAGAAACACTGAAGCTTTCTTT.